The source of this T cell receptor beta chain is a study of blood T cell repertoires in COVID-19 (dated by TCRdb to 2019 to 2021). Looking at the study overall: Collaborator samples came from the United States, Italy and Spain and covered acute and convalescent phases of COVID-19. The prospective study material was composed of cDNA or gDNA derived from T cells, B-cell-depleted T cells, or PBMCs. Deeply sampled blood TCRbeta repertoires from subjects exposed to, actively infected with, or recovered from COVID-19 were included in the dataset. A freely available public database, intended as a resource for researchers studying the immune response to SARS-CoV-2, is where the repertoires were released. Samples came from the ongoing ImmuneRACE study (first 160 participants) plus 1,254 subjects from 6 global collaborators. Nearly every sample came with metadata listing a de-identified subject ID, COVID-19 status, age in years and sex. Where available, HLA class I and class II types were obtained from metadata supplied by the sample provider rather than from assay-based typing. Here is what the overall study found, with its caveats: How much clinical and demographic metadata was included differed by source and by participant, and the metadata was provided uncurated.

About this clone: Which antigen it targets is not known. No much larger clonotype is one base removed from it; base qualities were not supplied.

The collaborating institutions used their own protocols to collect whole blood in K2EDTA tubes. For TCRbeta analysis, collaborator samples were shipped as frozen whole blood, as isolated PBMCs, or as DNA extracted from either sample type. CDR1 KGHSH and CDR2 LQKENI were looked up in the germline V gene. The CDR3 measures 13 amino acids from cysteine to phenylalanine. The DNA shown is the 39-base CDR3, in frame from base 1. V is pared back by 0 bases and J by 5 bases, with 8 bases lying between the germline termini. The immunoSEQ Assay, a bias-controlled multiplex PCR, was used to amplify TCRbeta CDR3 regions from genomic DNA. The paper's data handling went like this. The number of nucleated cells in each sample was estimated from the amplification of reference gene primers within the assay. Sequence reads were collapsed and filtered to measure the absolute abundance of every unique TCRbeta CDR3 rearrangement. For each sample, productive Simpson clonality was calculated as the square root of Simpson's diversity index across productive rearrangements. TCRdb re-hosts the immuneACCESS table, in-frame sequences only. Its copies lack some clones; in the studies checked, an unresolved V gene accounts for under half of them, and the cause for the rest is not known. The V and J calls and the clone size are those of that table, but D and trimming were determined from the DNA. Here the sample has about 97,000 clones; approximately 87% occur a single time. Nearly 20% of the sample is held by the ten biggest clonotypes.

The clonotype was recovered from a human donor in a cohort sampled during active COVID-19. The chain was built from TRBV18 and TRBJ2-7; TRBD1 might be the D gene, on 5 matching bases. Sequencing was carried out using peripheral blood. The bases are TGTGCCAGCTCACCACCCCAGGACAACGAGCAGTACTTC. This encodes CASSPPQDNEQYF.